Following are 10 T cell receptor beta chains from one sample sequenced in a study of patients and donors after allogeneic stem cell transplantation. TCRdb re-called the RT-PCR reads with MiXCR, one entry per CDR3 protein. The repertoire has a few hundred thousand distinct CDR3 sequences, 11% to 15% of them found once; the top ten carry around 10%. Sequencing used blood, either unsorted or a sorted T cell fraction (not recorded which). Receptors originate from a human donor who was either an allogeneic HSCT recipient or a stem cell or donor lymphocyte infusion donor (not recorded which). It is not recorded whose cells these are; they may come from a transplant donor.

This clonotype occurred a few times. The chain is built from TRBV19 and TRBJ2-1; TRBD2 aligns across 13 bases. Trimming removed 5 bases from V and 8 bases from J; junction bases left unmatched: 9. CDR3 length: 16 residues. Germline CDR1 and CDR2: LNHDA and SQIVND (reference sequence). CDR3 amino acids: CASSSGLAGVSDEQFF. As DNA, the CDR3 is TGTGCCAGTAGTTCCGGACTAGCGGGAGTCTCAGATGAGCAGTTCTTC.

This clonotype has a count of ten or more. This rearrangement joins TRBV12-3 or TRBV12-4 to TRBJ1-5; TRBD1 matches at 9 bases. CDR3 length equals 16 residues. The V gene end was trimmed by 5 bases and the J gene end by 2 bases; junction bases not matched to a gene: 7. As DNA, the CDR3 is TGTGCCAGCAGTACCTACAGGGGGCGCGGCAATCAGCCCCAGCATTTT. Its protein product is CASSTYRGRGNQPQHF.

The CDR3 here is CASSELAGGVNEQFF. The CDR3 region has the DNA TGTGCCAGCAGCGAACTAGCGGGGGGGGTGAATGAGCAGTTCTTC. The chain has TRBV7-2 and TRBJ2-1, with TRBD2 identical over 13 bases. Trimming removed 5 bases from V and 7 bases from J; junction bases left unmatched: 5. From germline, CDR1 is SGHTA and CDR2 FQGNSA. This CDR3 comprises 15 residues.

This clonotype was seen repeatedly, ten times or more. This chain links TRBV11-2 with TRBJ2-7; no firm D call. Trimming took 5 bases from V and 2 from J, leaving 7 bases between them. The CDR3 covers 12 residues. Per germline, CDR1 SGHAT and CDR2 FQNNGV. CDR3 in amino acids: CASSLRPYEQYF. In nucleotides, the CDR3 is TGTGCCAGCAGCCTCAGACCCTACGAGCAGTACTTC. Full variable domain (rest looked up from reference TRBV11-2 and TRBJ2-7): EAGVAQSPRYKIIEKRQSVAFWCNPISGHATLYWYQQILGQGPKLLIQFQNNGVVDDSQLPKDRFSAERLKGVDSTLKIQPAKLEDSAVYLCASSLRPYEQYFGPGTRLTVT.

This clonotype has a count of ten or more. V gene TRBV5-6 combines with J gene TRBJ1-4; tentatively, D is TRBD1 (5 bases). The CDR3 has 14 amino acids. Germline-derived CDR1 and CDR2 are SGHDT and YYEEEE. V lost 2 bases to trimming and J lost 7 bases, with 12 bases between them. The CDR3 coding sequence is TGTGCCAGCAGCTTAACAGCGGGGCGTGAAAAACTGTTTTTT. It codes for CASSLTAGREKLFF.

The sample holds a few counts of this clonotype. This chain uses TRBV12-3 or TRBV12-4 with TRBJ2-5, with 9 nucleotides matching TRBD2. V dropped 6 bases and J dropped 4; count of bases not matched to a gene: 3. The CDR3 contains 13 residues. Written as DNA, the CDR3 is TGTGCCAGCAGAATAGCGGGAGCAGAGACCCAGTACTTC. Its translation is CASRIAGAETQYF.

In this sample, this clonotype turned up many times. The chain links TRBV4-3 to TRBJ2-5; TRBD2 agrees at 11 bases. After removal of 3 bases from V and 2 bases from J, the junction contained 5 bases not matched to a gene. The germline V gene has CDR1 LGHNA and CDR2 YSLEER. CDR3 length: 16 residues. The CDR3 sequence: CASSQLLAGDQETQYF. The CDR3 DNA reads TGCGCCAGCAGCCAGCTACTAGCGGGGGATCAAGAGACCCAGTACTTC.

This clonotype was detected ten times or more. This sequence joins TRBV24-1 and TRBJ2-3; TRBD1 might be the D (6 bases). This CDR3 has 16 amino acids. Trimming removed 7 bases from V and 1 base from J, with 17 bases in between. The germline CDR1 and CDR2 sequences are KGHDR and SFDVKD. DNA for the CDR3: TGTGCCACCAGACCTACGTCTGGGGGCGGCACAGATACGCAGTATTTT. It translates to CATRPTSGGGTDTQYF.

This clonotype was counted between two and nine times. The gene calls are TRBV4-1 and TRBJ1-3; D is perhaps TRBD1 (6 bases). The V end was cut by 0 bases, the J end by 0 bases, with 15 bases between. The CDR3 sequence is 18 residues long. Germline V gives CDR1 MGHRA, CDR2 YSYEKL. The CDR3 region has the DNA TGCGCCAGCAGCCAAGATAAAGTCGGAGGGGGCTCTGGAAACACCATATATTTT. Translation gives CASSQDKVGGGSGNTIYF.

In DNA, the CDR3 is TGTGCCATCAGTGATCAGAGGAGGGCGGGAGAGCAGTTCTTC. This encodes CAISDQRRAGEQFF. V gene TRBV10-3 combines with J gene TRBJ2-1, with a tentative D call TRBD2 (6 bases). The CDR3 runs to 14 residues. The ends were cut back, 3 bases at V and 10 bases at J, with 16 bases in the middle. Germline CDR1 and CDR2: ENHRY and SYGVKD.